At least ten counts were recorded for the clone carrying this T cell receptor (beta chain). Its specificity is not known. These data originate in a study of T cells in Graves' hyperthyroidism and ophthalmopathy. Germline-derived CDR1 and CDR2 are MNHNY and SVGAGI (reference sequence). Trimming at V came to 1 base and at J to 0 bases, leaving 2 bases not matched to a gene. This CDR3 contains 16 residues. The investigators amplified TCR beta CDR3 regions from RNA transcripts. The primer set for the first-round RT-PCR of the TCR CDR3 was HTBI. TCRdb redid the calling of the multiplex PCR reads with MiXCR, one entry per CDR3 protein. The sample lists a few hundred thousand distinct CDR3 sequences, 12% to 15% occurring once. Whole-study results and caveats: Ophthalmopathy could be told apart from stable hyperthyroidism with a 13 V-J model. Blood also contained most expanded thyroid clonotypes above 0.001.

Exclusion criteria comprised uncontrolled infection, other autoimmune disease, pregnancy or lactation. Input material: blood. The genes are TRBV6-6 and TRBJ2-1; 8 bases match TRBD1. The TCR was taken from a woman under 30 with Graves' hyperthyroidism. The CDR3 sequence is CASSYYGTGSYNEQFF. In DNA, the CDR3 is TGTGCCAGCAGTTACTATGGGACAGGCTCCTACAATGAGCAGTTCTTC.